This T cell receptor beta chain appears in the sequencing data of a study of cytomegalovirus exposure and HLA in healthy donors. Study in general: A prior study identified 110 million or so unique TCR beta sequences from about 179 million T cells.

Concerning this clone: No antigen is known for it.

Study conclusions and caveats: Earlier analysis looked at TCR beta V segments, and most were productive about 87% or about 30% of the time.

Germline loops: CDR1 SQVTM, CDR2 ANQGSEA. Trimming stripped 2 bases from V and 9 bases from J, with 16 bases between. The CDR3 has 13 residues. The PCR made use of 60 Vbeta and 13 Jbeta primers. Clones were sequenced by immunoSEQ multiplex PCR, and TCRdb holds only the in-frame ones, with some missing. The sample carries 150,000 to 200,000 clones, 75% to 80% recorded once. Sequenced input: PBMCs. This sequence originates from a woman between 50 and 59 years old in good health and CMV-seropositive. The chain uses TRBV29-1 and TRBJ2-5, with D possibly being TRBD2 (5 bases). CDR3 DNA sequence: TGCAGCGTTGAACTGCCGGGAAGGCCGCCCCAGTACTTC. It encodes CSVELPGRPPQYF.